The 14 T cell receptor beta chains below were found in one sample sequenced in a study of OX40 agonist ivuxolimab in advanced cancers. Library preparation used the immunoSEQ multiplex PCR assay. The table was pulled from immuneACCESS by TCRdb, which kept in-frame rearrangements only. Such tables lose some clones; where checked, under half of the loss comes from unresolved V genes, and the rest has no known cause. Across this sample there are some 87,000 clones, with about 90% seen only once. 0.43% of the sample is in the top ten clones. The source material was CD4+ or CD8+ T cells sorted from blood, sampled in a trial of the OX40 agonist ivuxolimab. Receptor source: an adult with an advanced solid tumor such as melanoma, head and neck, liver or kidney cancer.

The chain has TRBV6-6 and TRBJ2-5; possible D gene TRBD1, 5 bases. The V gene lost 4 bases and the J gene lost 2 bases, with 8 bases spanning the gap. This CDR3 comprises 13 residues. Germline V gene data show CDR1 as MNHNY and CDR2 as SVGAGI (reference sequence). CDR3 loop: CASSFQGQETQYF. As DNA, the CDR3 is TGTGCCAGCAGTTTCCAGGGACAAGAGACCCAGTACTTC.

The genes are TRBV7-9 and TRBJ1-1; D call uncertain. The CDR3 sequence is 13 residues long. V gave up 5 bases and J gave up 0 bases, with 7 bases separating them. The germline V gene encodes CDR1 SEHNR and CDR2 FQNEAQ (reference sequence). CDR3 nucleotides: TGTGCCAGCAGCCTCGATATGAACACTGAAGCTTTCTTT. Encoded protein: CASSLDMNTEAFF.

The chain uses TRBV28 and TRBJ2-5, with 9 bases lining up with TRBD2. Losses at the gene ends were 2 bases for V and 2 bases for J; bases not matched to a gene: 0. The germline V gene encodes CDR1 MDHEN and CDR2 SYDVKM. CDR3 length: 14 residues. The CDR3 sequence is CASSLLAGQETQYF. The CDR3 DNA is TGTGCCAGCAGTTTACTAGCGGGGCAAGAGACCCAGTACTTC.

The V gene is TRBV7-2, the J gene TRBJ2-1; 8 nucleotides line up with TRBD2. J lost 4 bases, V lost 8 bases, and 13 bases had no gene match. From germline, CDR1 is SGHTA and CDR2 FQGNSA. The CDR3 is 16 residues long. The CDR3 protein is CASLSPRGGFYNEQFF. The CDR3 DNA follows: TGTGCCAGCCTTTCCCCTCGGGGGGGGTTTTACAATGAGCAGTTCTTC.

The V call is TRBV6-5, the J call TRBJ2-7, with D perhaps TRBD1 (6 bases). The V end lost 1 base, the J end lost 3 bases, and 10 bases lay between the germline ends. In germline, CDR1 is MNHEY, CDR2 SVGAGI. The CDR3 has 14 amino acids. For the CDR3, the DNA is TGTGCCAGCAGTTACTATCAGGGGAACTACGAGCAGTACTTC. It translates to CASSYYQGNYEQYF.

Points on this clone: One end of the junction is discordant with germline, which a read error may explain. The gene calls are TRBV7-3 and TRBJ2-2, with 10 bases identical to TRBD2. Per the germline V gene, CDR1 is SGHTA and CDR2 is FQGTGA. CDR3 size: 19 residues. As DNA, the CDR3 is TGTGCCAGCAGCTTAGCCCAGCGGGGGGGCTTATTGGGCACCGGGGAGCTGTTTTTC. This encodes CASSLAQRGGLLGTGELFF.

This clone was observed once. The V call is TRBV5-1, the J call TRBJ2-7; 9 bases align to TRBD1. This CDR3 region has 15 residues. Unmatched junction bases numbered 8, after V lost 3 bases and J lost 4 bases. Per germline, CDR1 SGHRS and CDR2 YFSETQ. The DNA of the CDR3 is TGCGCCAGCAGCTCCGGACAGGGGCGATTATACGAGCAGTACTTC. Translated: CASSSGQGRLYEQYF.

This clone was found a few times. The chain is built from TRBV19 and TRBJ1-1; 7 bases map to TRBD1. V lost 6 bases, J lost 8 bases, and 6 bases stayed unmatched. Germline lookup yields CDR1 LNHDA and CDR2 SQIVND (reference sequence). This CDR3 is built from 12 residues. CDR3 sequence (DNA): TGTGCCAGTAGCTATACAGGGGAAGAAGCTTTCTTT. Amino acid sequence: CASSYTGEEAFF.

J is TRBJ2-7 and V is TRBV29-1, with TRBD1 matching 9 bases. The V segment lost 7 bases and the J segment 5 bases; nucleotides outside the gene matches: 9. The CDR3 runs 13 residues. Germline V lookup: CDR1 SQVTM, CDR2 ANQGSEA. The CDR3, as DNA: TGCAGCGCCCCCGGGACAGGGACCGACGAGCAGTACTTC. Amino acids: CSAPGTGTDEQYF.

The V gene is TRBV28, the J gene TRBJ1-1, with no clear D. CDR1 and CDR2 from the germline V gene are MDHEN and SYDVKM. Trimming pared 4 bases from V and 8 bases from J, leaving 8 bases between. CDR3 length: 11 amino acids. CDR3 sequence: CASSSSIEAFF. The CDR3 DNA is TGTGCCAGCAGTTCCTCCATAGAAGCTTTCTTT. The complete variable domain, with remaining parts taken from reference TRBV28 and TRBJ1-1, reads DVKVTQSSRYLVKRTGEKVFLECVQDMDHENMFWYRQDPGLGLRLIYFSYDVKMKEKGDIPEGYSVSREKKERFSLILESASTNQTSMYLCASSSSIEAFFGQGTRLTVV.

In nucleotides, the CDR3 is TGTGCCAGCAGTGAGCGGCTGTCGACAGGGGCGATGTTTTTT. It translates to CASSERLSTGAMFF. V gene TRBV6-1 combines with J gene TRBJ1-4; 8 bases line up with TRBD1. Germline V gene sequence: CDR1 MNHNS, CDR2 SASEGT. V lost 3 bases, J lost 15 bases, and 12 bases stayed unmatched. The CDR3 spans 14 residues.

V is TRBV19 and J is TRBJ2-7, with TRBD2 identical over 7 bases. The germline gives CDR1 LNHDA, CDR2 SQIVND (reference sequence). V lost 7 bases, J lost 2 bases, and 8 bases stayed unmatched. The CDR3 consists of 14 residues. DNA of the CDR3: TGTGCCAGTAACCCCCCGGGACTACCCTACGAGCAGTACTTC. Residues: CASNPPGLPYEQYF.

The chain is built from TRBV28 and TRBJ2-5, with D hard to call. This CDR3 has 14 amino acids. CDR1 is MDHEN, CDR2 SYDVKM, per germline. The germline V and J ends were trimmed by 3 bases and 5 bases, with 13 bases remaining between them. Here the CDR3 DNA reads TGTGCCAGCAGTTTGGAACCGGTCCCGGAGACCCAGTACTTC. Protein: CASSLEPVPETQYF.

The chain uses TRBV18 and TRBJ2-1; D is possibly TRBD2 (6 bases). The CDR3 consists of 16 residues. Trimming stripped 2 bases from V and 0 bases from J, with 11 bases between. Germline assignment: CDR1 KGHSH and CDR2 LQKENI. The CDR3 region has the DNA TGTGCCAGCTCACCATACGACGGGAGCTCCTACAATGAGCAGTTCTTC. Translating it yields CASSPYDGSSYNEQFF. The variable domain in full, with the rest retrieved from reference TRBV18 and TRBJ2-1, is NAGVMQNPRHLVRRRGQEARLRCSPMKGHSHVYWYRQLPEEGLKFMVYLQKENIIDESGMPKERFSAEFPKEGPSILRIQQVVRGDSAAYFCASSPYDGSSYNEQFFGPGTRLTVL.